Presented here are 31 T cell receptor beta chains from one specimen sequenced in a study of blood T cells in healthy people across ages. Together with a sample-barcoded 5' primer, a J-beta primer mix was included in a second PCR lasting about 6 to 12 cycles. TCRdb reprocessed the 5' RACE reads with MiXCR, giving one entry per CDR3 protein. The sample has approximately 800,000 distinct CDR3 sequences, roughly 64% seen once. Sequenced material: blood. The receptors stem from a man in his thirties or forties in good health.

The chain uses TRBV15 and TRBJ2-5, with D hard to call. The CDR3 totals 13 residues. The V end lost 4 bases, the J end lost 1 base, and 7 bases lay between the germline ends. Germline CDR1 and CDR2: LNHNV and YYDKDF (reference sequence). The CDR3 coding sequence is TGTGCCACCAGCAATATCGTCCAAGAGACCCAGTACTTC. Encoded protein: CATSNIVQETQYF.

The chain has TRBV7-2 and TRBJ1-1, with 9 bases fitting TRBD1. J lost 4 bases, V lost 3 bases, and 9 bases had no gene match. The CDR3 covers 16 residues. The germline gives CDR1 SGHTA, CDR2 FQGNSA. The CDR3 here is CASSFPPGTGSTEAFF. The CDR3 DNA reads TGTGCCAGCAGCTTCCCCCCCGGGACAGGGAGCACTGAAGCTTTCTTT. Variable domain in full (rest from reference TRBV7-2 and TRBJ1-1): GAGVSQSPSNKVTEKGKDVELRCDPISGHTALYWYRQSLGQGLEFLIYFQGNSAPDKSGLPSDRFSAERTGGSVSTLTIQRTQQEDSAVYLCASSFPPGTGSTEAFFGQGTRLTVV.

V and J are TRBV7-2 and TRBJ2-1; TRBD2 matches 7 bases. Germline-derived CDR1 and CDR2 are SGHTA and FQGNSA. V dropped 0 bases and J dropped 9; count of bases not matched to a gene: 8. CDR3 length equals 15 residues. The DNA of the CDR3 is TGTGCCAGCAGCTTAGCAGCTAGCGGAGTGAGTGAGCAGTTCTTC. It encodes CASSLAASGVSEQFF.

This chain uses TRBV27 with TRBJ2-7; D is perhaps TRBD2 (5 bases). CDR1 is MNHEY and CDR2 is SMNVEV in the germline V gene (reference sequence). The CDR3 is 14 amino acids. Trimming left V 6 bases short and J 4 bases short, with 16 bases between. The chain's CDR3 is CASRALGNRYEQYF. CDR3 in DNA: TGTGCCAGCAGGGCACTAGGAAACCGATACGAGCAGTACTTC.

This chain links TRBV10-3 with TRBJ2-3; the match to TRBD2 covers 9 bases. Germline CDR1 and CDR2: ENHRY and SYGVKD. There are 13 residues in the CDR3. V shed 6 bases, J shed 6 bases, and the junction held 4 bases outside the gene matches. In DNA form, the CDR3 reads TGTGCCATCAGAGAAGCGGGAGGCGATACGCAGTATTTT. Its translation: CAIREAGGDTQYF.

The V and J genes are TRBV9 and TRBJ2-1; 11 positions match TRBD2. J gave up 2 bases and V 4 bases, and 5 bases lay outside the gene matches. Germline V CDR1 and CDR2: SGDLS, YYNGEE. This CDR3 is built from 16 residues. CDR3 bases: TGTGCCAGCAGCCCCACTAGCGGGAGACCCTACAATGAGCAGTTCTTC. Translating gives CASSPTSGRPYNEQFF.

The V and J genes are TRBV9 and TRBJ2-3; 8 bases match TRBD2. Trimming cost V 0 bases and J 4 bases; bases outside gene matches: 7. The CDR3 has 16 residues. CDR1 is SGDLS and CDR2 is YYNGEE in the germline V gene. CDR3 bases: TGTGCCAGCAGCGTAGAAGGGACTAGTACCGCAGATACGCAGTATTTT. Its translation is CASSVEGTSTADTQYF.

This clonotype was picked up a small number of times. This sequence joins TRBV21-1 and TRBJ2-1. TRBV21-1 is given as a pseudogene. This CDR3 is 12 amino acids long. The DNA for the CDR3 is TGTGCCAGCAGCATCCCATGGGATGAGCAGTTCTTC. Amino acid sequence: CASSIPWDEQFF.

This clonotype has only a few counts. The DNA for the CDR3 is TGTGCCAGCAGACTTAGGGGGGACTCAGACCTAGATGGCTACACCTTC. Its translation is CASRLRGDSDLDGYTF. The chain employs TRBV9 and TRBJ1-2; TRBD1 might be the D (6 bases). This CDR3 is built from 16 residues. The germline CDR1 and CDR2 sequences are SGDLS and YYNGEE. Trimming pared 5 bases from V and 6 bases from J, leaving 23 bases between.

This chain connects TRBV4-1 to TRBJ2-7; D is perhaps TRBD1 or TRBD2 (5 bases each). The CDR3 totals 15 residues. The ends were cut back, 2 bases at V and 3 bases at J, with 14 bases in the middle. CDR1 is MGHRA and CDR2 is YSYEKL in the germline V gene. In DNA form, the CDR3 reads TGCGCCAGCAGCCAACGGGGAGTGACAGACTACGAGCAGTACTTC. This sequence encodes CASSQRGVTDYEQYF.

To note about this clonotype: The junction departs from the called germline gene at one end, perhaps through a read error. CDR3 loop: CASRQGRGRDEQFF. CDR3 nucleotide sequence: TGTGCCAGCAGACAAGGCAGGGGGAGGGATGAGCAGTTCTTC. The chain is built from TRBV3-1 and TRBJ2-1; the D gene could be TRBD1 or TRBD2 (7 bases each). This CDR3 has 14 residues. The germline gives CDR1 LGHDT, CDR2 YNNKEL (reference sequence).

The chain recombines TRBV20-1 with TRBJ1-2, with a weak D call TRBD1 (5 bases). CDR1 is DFQATT and CDR2 is SNEGSKA in the germline V gene (reference sequence). The length of the CDR3 is 12 residues. Trimming pared 6 bases from V and 4 bases from J, leaving 12 bases between. The CDR3 loop reads CSAAPGGYGYTF. The CDR3 DNA reads as TGCAGTGCCGCCCCCGGGGGCTATGGCTACACCTTC.

This chain links TRBV6-6 with TRBJ2-7; D perhaps matches TRBD1 (6 bases). The CDR3 is 15 amino acids. The germline CDR1 and CDR2 sequences are MNHNY and SVGAGI (reference sequence). V shed 6 bases and J shed 2 bases, with 17 bases lying between them. The CDR3 nucleotides are TGTGCCAGCAGACCCCAGGGGATTTTCGCCTACGAGCAGTACTTC. It yields the protein CASRPQGIFAYEQYF.

The table lists this clonotype with a few counts. The genes are TRBV6-2 or TRBV6-3 and TRBJ2-2; the D is unclear. This CDR3 has 12 amino acids. Trimming left V 5 bases short and J 8 bases short, with 9 bases between. Germline CDR1 and CDR2: MNHEY and SVGEGT. CDR3 in DNA: TGTGCCAGCAGTACCGTTGGTGGGGAGCTGTTTTTT. Translating it yields CASSTVGGELFF.

This clonotype has just a few counts. The V and J genes are TRBV29-1 and TRBJ1-2, with 8 nucleotides matching TRBD1. CDR1 and CDR2 from the germline V gene are SQVTM and ANQGSEA. The J segment lost 7 bases and the V segment lost 2 bases, leaving 9 bases of the junction unmatched. The CDR3 runs to 14 residues. The CDR3 here is CSVENPGQVGGYTF. In nucleotides, the CDR3 is TGCAGCGTTGAAAACCCGGGACAGGTTGGTGGCTACACCTTC. Using reference TRBV29-1 and TRBJ1-2 for the parts outside the CDR3, the full variable domain is SAVISQKPSRDICQRGTSLTIQCQVDSQVTMMFWYRQQPGQSLTLIATANQGSEATYESGFVIDKFPISRPNLTFSTLTVSNMSPEDSSIYLCSVENPGQVGGYTFGSGTRLTVV.

For this clonotype: Relative to the germline gene, one junction end is altered; a read error may explain this. V is TRBV29-1 and J is TRBJ2-3; D is unclear. This CDR3 has 14 amino acids. The V gene's germline CDR1 is SQVTM and CDR2 ANQGSEA. The CDR3 spells CSVRTSLGTDTQYF. The CDR3 bases are TGCAGCGTTCGGACCAGTCTTGGCACCGATACGCAGTATTTT.

This clonotype was counted at least ten times. The chain employs TRBV7-2 and TRBJ2-7; TRBD1 agrees at 8 bases. The CDR3 is 14 amino acids. V was clipped by 5 bases and J by 3 bases; unmatched bases: 6. Looked up from germline, CDR1 is SGHTA and CDR2 is FQGNSA. The CDR3 spells CASSPGQGGYEQYF. CDR3 sequence (DNA): TGTGCCAGCAGCCCCGGACAGGGAGGCTACGAGCAGTACTTC.

Only a few counts were recorded for this clonotype. The chain couples TRBV6-6 to TRBJ2-1; unclear D gene. Germline V gene data show CDR1 as MNHNY and CDR2 as SVGAGI (reference sequence). There are 13 residues in the CDR3. Trimming took off 2 bases at V and 9 bases at J, with 11 bases between the two ends. The CDR3 protein is CASSYPEPSEQFF. CDR3 in DNA: TGTGCCAGCAGTTACCCGGAGCCCAGTGAGCAGTTCTTC.

The J gene is TRBJ1-5, the V gene TRBV10-3; D is uncertain. Germline values: CDR1 ENHRY, CDR2 SYGVKD. Trimming shortened V by 6 bases and J by 1 base, and 10 bases separated the two germline ends. The CDR3 covers 14 residues. The CDR3 sequence: CAISEGRSNQPQHF. CDR3 sequence (DNA): TGTGCCATCAGCGAAGGACGGAGCAATCAGCCCCAGCATTTT.

This clonotype was recorded only once. The V call is TRBV4-1, the J call TRBJ2-4; D not certain. The closer fit of TRBJ2-7 to the DNA end suggests the J call may be wrong. CDR1 and CDR2 from the germline V gene are MGHRA and YSYEKL. This CDR3 is 14 amino acids long. The CDR3 loop is CASSRLESSYEQYF. CDR3 bases: TGCGCCAGCAGCCGCTTAGAGAGCTCCTACGAGCAGTACTTC.

The rearrangement joins TRBV5-1 to TRBJ1-1, with a weak D call TRBD1 (5 bases). The CDR3 runs 15 residues. Germline values: CDR1 SGHRS, CDR2 YFSETQ. V lost 4 bases and J lost 3, with 16 bases in between. The CDR3 coding sequence is TGCGCCAGCAGCCTGGGGGTGGACTCCTACACTGAAGCTTTCTTT. This translates into CASSLGVDSYTEAFF.

This sequence joins TRBV20-1 and TRBJ1-6; perhaps TRBD1 as D (6 bases). The CDR3 is 14 amino acids. The germline gives CDR1 DFQATT, CDR2 SNEGSKA (reference sequence). The CDR3 sequence: CTGRGGADNSPLHF. The CDR3, as DNA: TGCACCGGGAGGGGGGGCGCGGATAATTCACCCCTCCACTTT.

The rearrangement joins TRBV6-2 or TRBV6-3 to TRBJ2-7; 8 bases agree with TRBD1. The CDR3 has 15 residues. Germline V lookup: CDR1 MNHEY, CDR2 SVGEGT. V gave up 5 bases and J gave up 5 bases; unmatched junction bases: 11. The CDR3 sequence: CASSGGDRGMNEQYF. CDR3 coding DNA: TGTGCCAGCAGTGGGGGAGACAGGGGAATGAACGAGCAGTACTTC.

DNA of the CDR3: TGTGCCAGCAGCCAAGGGCCCGGACTAGCGGGAGATACGCAGTATTTT. It specifies CASSQGPGLAGDTQYF. The chain recombines TRBV4-2 with TRBJ2-3; 11 nucleotides align to TRBD2. This CDR3 has 16 residues. The germline V gene encodes CDR1 LGHNA and CDR2 YNFKEQ. Trimming removed 1 base from V and 5 bases from J; junction bases left unmatched: 5.

This clonotype was recorded a few times. The rearrangement links TRBV20-1 to TRBJ1-2; D unresolved. From germline, CDR1 is DFQATT and CDR2 SNEGSKA (reference sequence). The CDR3 totals 8 residues. CDR3 residues: CATRGYTF. CDR3 in DNA: TGCGCAACCCGTGGCTACACCTTC.

The chain is built from TRBV4-1 and TRBJ2-7; 11 bases agree with TRBD2. Germline V gene data show CDR1 as MGHRA and CDR2 as YSYEKL. This CDR3 spans 15 amino acids. J lost 4 bases, V lost 3 bases, and 5 bases had no gene match. Here the CDR3 DNA reads TGCGCCAGCAGCCACACTAGCGGGAGTGCTTACGAGCAGTACTTC. This encodes CASSHTSGSAYEQYF.

There are many counts of this clonotype. The genes are TRBV27 and TRBJ1-1; no clear D. This CDR3 spans 13 amino acids. V lost 2 bases, J lost 1 base, and 5 bases lay in between. CDR1 is MNHEY, CDR2 SMNVEV, per germline (reference sequence). The chain's CDR3 is CASSLTENTEAFF. The CDR3 DNA sequence: TGTGCCAGCAGTTTAACAGAGAACACTGAAGCTTTCTTT.

A few counts support this clonotype. This chain uses TRBV29-1 with TRBJ2-7; 10 positions agree with TRBD1. Unmatched junction bases numbered 4, after V lost 6 bases and J lost 2 bases. Germline CDR1 reads SQVTM; CDR2 reads ANQGSEA. This CDR3 contains 13 residues. The CDR3 loop is CSVEGTGAYEQYF. The CDR3 DNA reads TGCAGCGTCGAGGGGACAGGGGCCTACGAGCAGTACTTC.

This sequence joins TRBV7-6 and TRBJ2-5, with 8 positions matching TRBD2. The V gene end was trimmed by 0 bases and the J gene end by 1 base; junction bases not matched to a gene: 10. CDR1 is SGHVS and CDR2 is FNYEAQ in the germline V gene. The CDR3 consists of 18 residues. Written as DNA, the CDR3 is TGTGCCAGCAGCTTAGCGACGGCGGGAGGTCCCCTCCAAGAGACCCAGTACTTC. It yields the protein CASSLATAGGPLQETQYF.

The chain is built from TRBV6-5 and TRBJ2-7; possibly TRBD2 for D (5 bases). CDR1 MNHEY and CDR2 SVGAGI come from the germline V gene. Trimming pared 0 bases from V and 4 bases from J, leaving 13 bases between. CDR3 length equals 15 residues. CDR3 sequence (DNA): TGTGCCAGCAGTTACTCGGGAAGAGGGTTGTACGAGCAGTACTTC. Its protein is CASSYSGRGLYEQYF.

This clonotype was observed a few times. This rearrangement joins TRBV20-1 to TRBJ2-7; 11 nucleotides agree with TRBD2. After removal of 1 base from V and 3 bases from J, the junction contained 5 bases not matched to a gene. Germline V gene data show CDR1 as DFQATT and CDR2 as SNEGSKA (reference sequence). The CDR3 loop spans 15 amino acids. The CDR3 is CSARALGLADYEQYF. The CDR3 region has the DNA TGCAGTGCTAGAGCCCTGGGACTAGCGGACTACGAGCAGTACTTC.